This TCR beta chain stems from a study of blood T cell repertoires in COVID-19. Overall study: PBMCs, B-cell-depleted T cells, or T cells provided the cDNA or gDNA that made up the material.

The assay was immunoSEQ multiplex PCR, and TCRdb's table has in-frame clones only and misses some. The sample has 150,000 or so clones; approximately 80% are singletons. Trimming pared 0 bases from V and 5 bases from J, leaving 8 bases between. The length of the CDR3 is 13 residues. The V gene's germline CDR1 is MNHEY and CDR2 SVGAGI. The participants were between roughly 18 and 89 years old and came from some 23 US areas. Donors were grouped by their self-reported clinical history. The chain uses TRBV6-5 and TRBJ2-7; D possibly corresponds to TRBD1 (5 bases). Source material: PBMCs or T cells enriched from blood (not recorded which). The receptor's source is a middle-aged man who had recovered from COVID-19. The CDR3 region is CASSYSRAHEQYF. CDR3 DNA: TGTGCCAGCAGTTACTCCAGGGCCCACGAGCAGTACTTC.